The 5 T cell receptor beta chains presented below share a single source sample, sequenced in a study of blood T cell repertoires in COVID-19. The data were produced by immunoSEQ multiplex PCR, yet TCRdb's version contains in-frame clones alone and is incomplete. The sample has fewer than 80,000 clones, 89% seen once. The sequenced material came from peripheral blood. These TCRs come from a woman aged 50 to 60 with active COVID-19.

The rearrangement uses TRBV27 and TRBJ2-3; the match to TRBD1 covers 7 bases. The CDR3 covers 16 residues. CDR1 MNHEY and CDR2 SMNVEV come from the germline V gene (reference sequence). J gave up 4 bases and V 0 bases, and 7 bases lay outside the gene matches. The CDR3 nucleotides are TGTGCCAGCAGTTTATCGCACAGGGGCCCACCAGATACGCAGTATTTT. This gives the protein CASSLSHRGPPDTQYF.

The chain links TRBV28 to TRBJ1-2; 10 bases line up with TRBD1. From germline, CDR1 is MDHEN and CDR2 SYDVKM. V shed 4 bases and J 8 bases; nucleotides not matched to a gene: 10. CDR3 size: 15 residues. CDR3 DNA sequence: TGTGCCAGCAGTTCCTTGGGGGGACAGGGGAGCGGCTACACCTTC. Residues: CASSSLGGQGSGYTF.

The genes are TRBV19 and TRBJ2-3; D is perhaps TRBD2 (5 bases). Germline CDR1 and CDR2: LNHDA and SQIVND (reference sequence). This CDR3 contains 13 residues. The V end lost 10 bases, the J end lost 0 bases, and 11 bases lay between the germline ends. The CDR3 DNA reads TGTGCCATCTTCCGGGATAGCACAGATACGCAGTATTTT. Protein sequence: CAIFRDSTDTQYF.

This clone was picked up a small number of times. CDR3 sequence reads: CASTQTNVYNEQFF. CDR3 nucleotides: TGTGCCAGTACACAGACAAATGTCTACAATGAGCAGTTCTTC. J is TRBJ2-1 and V is TRBV28; D ambiguous. V gave up 9 bases and J gave up 3 bases, with 15 bases separating them. Germline V gene data show CDR1 as MDHEN and CDR2 as SYDVKM. This CDR3 spans 14 amino acids.

The chain has TRBV11-2 and TRBJ2-2; 9 bases line up with TRBD2. CDR3 length equals 16 residues. V dropped 6 bases and J dropped 4; count of bases not matched to a gene: 9. Germline CDR1 SGHAT, CDR2 FQNNGV. CDR3 residues: CASSFLAGELTGELFF. The CDR3 DNA follows: TGTGCCAGCAGTTTTTTAGCGGGAGAGCTCACCGGGGAGCTGTTTTTT.